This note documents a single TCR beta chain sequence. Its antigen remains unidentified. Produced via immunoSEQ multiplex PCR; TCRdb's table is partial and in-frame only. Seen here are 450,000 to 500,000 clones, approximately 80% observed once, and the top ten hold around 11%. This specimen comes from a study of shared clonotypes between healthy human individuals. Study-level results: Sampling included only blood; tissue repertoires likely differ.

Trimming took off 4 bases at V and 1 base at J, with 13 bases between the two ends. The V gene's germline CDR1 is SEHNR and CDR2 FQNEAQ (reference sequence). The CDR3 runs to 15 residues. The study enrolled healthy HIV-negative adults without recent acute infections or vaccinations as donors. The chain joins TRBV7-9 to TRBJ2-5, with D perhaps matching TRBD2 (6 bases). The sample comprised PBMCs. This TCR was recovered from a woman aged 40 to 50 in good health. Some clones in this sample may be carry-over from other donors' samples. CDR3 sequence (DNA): TGTGCCAGCAGCTCCGAGGACTACCTCCAAGAGACCCAGTACTTC. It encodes CASSSEDYLQETQYF.